The clone carrying this T cell receptor beta chain was recorded a few times. Time point given: after dendritic cell vaccination, including at tumor progression/relapse. The CDR3 runs 14 residues. Trimming cost V 0 bases and J 3 bases, with 8 bases left between them. CDR1 and CDR2 from the germline V gene are ENHRY and SYGVKD. The sample is drawn from a study of glioma-infiltrating T cells after dendritic cell vaccination. Across the whole study: At biweekly intervals, patients got three intradermal dendritic cell vaccine injections.

The primer mix had 60 V beta and 13 J beta primers. Some clones are missing from TCRdb's copy, which holds only in-frame ones; the method was immunoSEQ multiplex PCR. The repertoire holds 91,000 or so clones, with less than 90% as singletons. The rearrangement links TRBV10-3 to TRBJ1-2; D call uncertain. This TCR derives from a human donor with glioblastoma. The specimen was blood, collected after dendritic cell vaccination. The CDR3 DNA is TGTGCCATCAGTGAGTCCGATCAGTACTATGGCTACACCTTC. It encodes CAISESDQYYGYTF.